This T cell receptor (beta chain) is drawn from a study of Ad26.COV2.S vaccination and SARS-CoV-2 variants. Whole-study context: In the study, Ad26.COV2.S was injected intramuscularly once, or twice 56 days apart. General study findings and limits: Spike-specific TCR breadth in vaccine recipients exceeded that seen in placebo recipients.

On this clone: Its antigen remains unknown. The junction departs from the called germline gene at one end, perhaps through a read error.

Documented treatment: 15 to 20 received Ad26.COV2.S at low or high dose, single or two shots; five or six received placebo; per-sample allocation not given. Each sample was drawn 63 days after the first injection (of vaccine or placebo). Built on an Ad26 vector, the vaccine expressed Wuhan-strain SARS-CoV-2 spike. Libraries were prepared by immunoSEQ multiplex PCR; TCRdb keeps only in-frame clonotypes and omits some of them. The sample has about 350,000 clones, 70% to 90% seen once; the top ten hold less than 4%. The receptor was isolated from a person between 18 and 65 years old who received the Ad26.COV2.S COVID-19 vaccine or a placebo. Material: peripheral blood, obtained in a trial of Ad26.COV2.S vaccine versus placebo.

CDR3 DNA: TGTGCTAGTGGTTTGTCCATAGATGGGTCCTTCAATGAGCAGTTCTTC. Its protein product is CASGLSIDGSFNEQFF. The V call is TRBV12-5, the J call TRBJ2-1; D gene ambiguous. Looked up from germline, CDR1 is LGHNT and CDR2 is FRNRAP. The CDR3 sequence is 16 residues long.